These T cell receptor beta chains were read from a single sample in a study of cytomegalovirus exposure and HLA in healthy donors. The data were produced by immunoSEQ multiplex PCR, yet TCRdb's version contains in-frame clones alone and is incomplete. The table lists approximately 210,000 clones, about 76% of them singletons. Material for sequencing was PBMCs. The receptors here all came from a male donor in good health and CMV-seropositive. Each CDR3 is given with its conserved first and last residue. Each record gives: V gene, D gene, J gene, clone size, CDR3 DNA, CDR3 protein. The D gene is left open where the match is weak. The size of a clone is reported for some rows only, either as once, few or many, or as a class for expanded clones.

V: TRBV6-5; D: NA; J: TRBJ2-7; size: once; DNA: TGTGCCAGCAGTCCGAGACAGCTAGTCTCCTACGAGCAGTACTTC; CDR3: CASSPRQLVSYEQYF
V: TRBV5-8; D: TRBD2; J: TRBJ2-1; size: NA; DNA: TGTGCCAGCAGCTTGGGCAAGAAGGGACTAAAACACAATGAGCAGTTCTTC; CDR3: CASSLGKKGLKHNEQFF
V: TRBV7-2; D: NA; J: TRBJ2-1; size: few; DNA: TGTGCCAGCAGCTTAGGATCAGCGTCCTACAATGAGCAGTTCTTC; CDR3: CASSLGSASYNEQFF
V: TRBV27; D: TRBD1; J: TRBJ2-5; size: NA; DNA: TGTGCCAGCAGAAGAGGGACAGGCCTGGGGCAAGAGACCCAGTACTTC; CDR3: CASRRGTGLGQETQYF
V: TRBV19; D: NA; J: TRBJ2-3; size: few; DNA: TGTGCCAGTGCTACCGTGTTCGACTCCTCTAGCACAGATACGCAGTATTTT; CDR3: CASATVFDSSSTDTQYF
V: TRBV7-2; D: NA; J: TRBJ1-1; size: NA; DNA: TGTGCCAGCAGCCAGAGACAGGCGAACACTGAAGCTTTCTTT; CDR3: CASSQRQANTEAFF
V: TRBV10-3; D: NA; J: TRBJ1-5; size: few; DNA: TGTGCCATCAGTGCCACACAGGGTTATACCAATCAGCCCCAGCATTTT; CDR3: CAISATQGYTNQPQHF
V: TRBV7-9; D: NA; J: TRBJ2-7; size: NA; DNA: TGTGCCAGCAGCCTCGGGTCGGGGGACTACGAGCAGTACTTC; CDR3: CASSLGSGDYEQYF
V: TRBV6-5; D: NA; J: TRBJ2-2; size: NA; DNA: TGTGCCAGCAGCCCCACATCCTACACCGGGGAGCTGTTTTTT; CDR3: CASSPTSYTGELFF
V: TRBV6-6; D: NA; J: TRBJ2-5; size: once; DNA: TGTGCCAGCAGTTACCCTGGGCGAGAGACCCAGTACTTC; CDR3: CASSYPGRETQYF
V: TRBV10-3; D: TRBD1; J: TRBJ1-2; size: once; DNA: TGTGCCATCAGCGGACAGGACTATGGCTACACCTTC; CDR3: CAISGQDYGYTF
V: TRBV7-9; D: NA; J: TRBJ1-5; size: once; DNA: TGTGCCAGCAGCCGGACAGTAAATCAGCCCCAGCATTTT; CDR3: CASSRTVNQPQHF
V: TRBV7-2; D: TRBD2; J: TRBJ2-7; size: NA; DNA: TGTGCCAGCAGGTCCAGCGGGGGGGTTGGCGAGCAGTACTTC; CDR3: CASRSSGGVGEQYF
V: TRBV9; D: TRBD2; J: TRBJ2-1; size: NA; DNA: TGTGCCAGCGGGGGCCTACTAGCGGGGGGAAATGAGCAGTTCTTC; CDR3: CASGGLLAGGNEQFF
V: TRBV28; D: NA; J: TRBJ2-5; size: NA; DNA: TGTGCCAGCAGTTTATTATCGTCGGGACAAGAGACCCAGTACTTC; CDR3: CASSLLSSGQETQYF
V: TRBV10-3; D: TRBD2; J: TRBJ2-3; size: NA; DNA: TGTGCCATCAGTGAGTTAGGACTAGCAGATACGCAGTATTTT; CDR3: CAISELGLADTQYF
V: TRBV9; D: TRBD1; J: TRBJ2-1; size: few; DNA: TGTGCCAGCAGCGGGGACAGAAGCTCCTACAATGAGCAGTTCTTC; CDR3: CASSGDRSSYNEQFF
V: TRBV4-3; D: NA; J: TRBJ1-4; size: NA; DNA: TGCGCCAGCAGCCAAGATACGATCCGGGAGGGAACTAATGAAAAACTGTTTTTT; CDR3: CASSQDTIREGTNEKLFF
V: TRBV28; D: TRBD1; J: TRBJ1-4; size: once; DNA: TGTGCCAGCAGTTCAACAGGGGGTGCTAATGAAAAACTGTTTTTT; CDR3: CASSSTGGANEKLFF
V: TRBV7-8; D: NA; J: TRBJ2-7; size: NA; DNA: TGTGCCAGCAGCTCTGACAGCCCCTACGAGCAGTACTTC; CDR3: CASSSDSPYEQYF
V: TRBV30; D: NA; J: TRBJ1-6; size: NA; DNA: TGTGCCTGGAGTGAGACAGATAATTCACCCCTCCACTTT; CDR3: CAWSETDNSPLHF
V: TRBV7-3; D: TRBD1; J: TRBJ1-1; size: NA; DNA: TGTGCCAGCAGCCCGGAGGACAGGGGAAGCTCTGAAGCTTTCTTT; CDR3: CASSPEDRGSSEAFF
V: TRBV28; D: NA; J: TRBJ2-7; size: NA; DNA: TGTGCCAGCAGTTCGGCTAGCGAGATCTACGAGCAGTACTTC; CDR3: CASSSASEIYEQYF
V: TRBV7-3; D: NA; J: TRBJ1-2; size: NA; DNA: TGTGCCAGCAGCTTTACAGGAACTAACTATGGCTACACCTTC; CDR3: CASSFTGTNYGYTF
V: TRBV10-3; D: TRBD1; J: TRBJ2-7; size: NA; DNA: TGTGCCATCAGTGAGTCGACAGGGGGGTCCTACGAGCAGTACTTC; CDR3: CAISESTGGSYEQYF
V: TRBV20-1; D: NA; J: TRBJ1-1; size: NA; DNA: TGCACTGACTTCGGGGTCACTGAAGCTTTCTTT; CDR3: CTDFGVTEAFF
V: TRBV21-1; D: NA; J: TRBJ2-7; size: NA; DNA: TGTGCCAGCAGCAAAATTTCAGGGCGGTCTGAGTACGAGCAGTACTTC; CDR3: CASSKISGRSEYEQYF
V: TRBV6-5; D: TRBD2; J: TRBJ2-1; size: NA; DNA: TGTGCCAGCAGTTACTTACTAGCGATAAACAATGAGCAGTTCTTC; CDR3: CASSYLLAINNEQFF
V: TRBV7-2; D: TRBD1; J: TRBJ2-1; size: once; DNA: TGTGCCAGCAGCTTGGACAGGGGGTGGGGTGAGCAGTTCTTC; CDR3: CASSLDRGWGEQFF
V: TRBV27; D: TRBD1; J: TRBJ1-3; size: NA; DNA: TGTGCCAGCAGTCCCGGGACAGGCCCTCGGTTGGGAAACACCATATATTTT; CDR3: CASSPGTGPRLGNTIYF
V: TRBV5-4; D: NA; J: TRBJ2-4; size: NA; DNA: TGTGCCAGCAGGCCCGAAACGCAGGGCCTAGCCAAAAACATTCAGTACTTC; CDR3: CASRPETQGLAKNIQYF
V: TRBV28; D: NA; J: TRBJ1-6; size: NA; DNA: TGTGCCAGCAGTTTAACGGGTTATAATTCACCCCTCCACTTT; CDR3: CASSLTGYNSPLHF
V: TRBV7-9; D: TRBD1; J: TRBJ2-7; size: NA; DNA: TGTGCCAGCAGCCTGGACAGGTCAATTAACGAGCAGTACTTC; CDR3: CASSLDRSINEQYF
V: TRBV18; D: NA; J: TRBJ1-1; size: NA; DNA: TGTGCCAGCTCACCACGGCAATCGTCGGAAGCTTTCTTT; CDR3: CASSPRQSSEAFF
V: TRBV6-5; D: NA; J: TRBJ1-1; size: NA; DNA: TGTGCCAGCAGTTACTACAAGAAGAACACTGAAGCTTTCTTT; CDR3: CASSYYKKNTEAFF
V: TRBV4-1; D: TRBD1; J: TRBJ1-2; size: NA; DNA: TGCGCCAGCAGCCAAGAAATCGGACAGGTATATGGCTACACCTTC; CDR3: CASSQEIGQVYGYTF
V: TRBV7-3; D: NA; J: TRBJ2-3; size: NA; DNA: TGTGCCAGCAGCCCGAGAGGCCCTGGGTTGGATACGCAGTATTTT; CDR3: CASSPRGPGLDTQYF